Here is one TCR beta chain with its context. Its antigen remains unidentified. This sample was included in a study of CXCR3-negative and CXCR3-positive naive CD8 T cells. Study-level points and caveats: Both naive subsets, CXCR3-negative and CXCR3-positive, displayed similar TRBV-TRBJ usage, unlike memory cells. Memory CD8+ cells showed much lower diversity, while both naive subsets displayed comparably high diversity. CXCR3-positive naive cells had more hydrophobic TRB CDR3s than CXCR3-negative naive cells.

The authors prepared UMI-labeled TRB cDNA libraries by 5' RACE. TCRdb reprocessed the 5' RACE reads, keeping one entry per CDR3 protein, no DNA. This sample's table has nearly 110,000 distinct CDR3 sequences. Definition of naive CD8+ T cells rested on a CD45RO-CCR7+CD27+CD95- profile. CDR1 and CDR2 (germline): SQVTM, ANQGSEA. CDR3 length: 13 amino acids. The chain is built from TRBV29-1 and TRBJ2-3; TCRdb designates TRBD1, a call that cannot be tested without DNA. Specimen: naive CXCR3+ CD8+ T cells from blood. Subset denoted: CD45RO-CCR7+CD27+CD95- naive CD8+ T cells expressing CXCR3 (TNR3+). This receptor was identified in a human donor in good health. Some clones in this sample may be carry-over from other donors' samples. Here the CDR3 reads CSVEYGGTDTQYF.